These 18 T cell receptor beta chains were sequenced from one sample in a study of blood T cell repertoires in COVID-19. Assay used: immunoSEQ multiplex PCR; TCRdb lists only in-frame clones, some missing. The data show approximately 88,000 clones, just under 80% seen once. Input material: peripheral blood. The origin of the receptors is a man in his 70s with COVID-19, enrolled during active disease.

V gene TRBV5-1 combines with J gene TRBJ2-5; 11 nucleotides line up with TRBD1. The CDR3 length is 15 residues. Germline V gene data show CDR1 as SGHRS and CDR2 as YFSETQ. Trimming cost V 0 bases and J 5 bases; bases outside gene matches: 3. Here the CDR3 DNA reads TGCGCCAGCAGCTTGGGGACAGGGGGCACGGAGACCCAGTACTTC. It yields the protein CASSLGTGGTETQYF.

The chain couples TRBV5-4 to TRBJ2-5; 10 nucleotides agree with TRBD2. Trimming removed 2 bases from V and 3 bases from J; junction bases left unmatched: 1. Germline V gene sequence: CDR1 SGHNT, CDR2 YYREEE (reference sequence). The CDR3 totals 14 residues. The CDR3 reads CASSLAGGEETQYF. The DNA of the CDR3 is TGTGCCAGCAGCTTAGCGGGGGGGGAAGAGACCCAGTACTTC.

The CDR3 here is CASSIVSQGNTEAFF. DNA of the CDR3: TGTGCCAGTAGTATCGTCTCCCAGGGAAACACTGAAGCTTTCTTT. The chain links TRBV19 to TRBJ1-1; D is perhaps TRBD1 (5 bases). Deletions cut 3 bases from V and 2 bases from J, with 13 bases between. There are 15 residues in the CDR3. Per germline, CDR1 LNHDA and CDR2 SQIVND (reference sequence).

As regards this clone: An end of the junction differs from the germline gene, which may be a read error. This chain joins TRBV11-2 and TRBJ2-7; a weak D match, TRBD2 (5 bases). Germline V CDR1 and CDR2: SGHAT, FQNNGV. This CDR3 has 13 amino acids. The CDR3 loop is CASSIKGGLWVNF. Written as DNA, the CDR3 is TGTGCCAGCAGCATTAAGGGTGGACTCTGGGTAAACTTC.

This chain joins TRBV6-5 and TRBJ1-1; 8 bases align to TRBD1. V lost 7 bases, J lost 8 bases, and 9 bases stayed unmatched. This CDR3 is 13 amino acids long. Germline CDR1 MNHEY, CDR2 SVGAGI. CDR3 DNA sequence: TGTGCCAGCAACGACAGGGGTTATCGGGAAGCTTTCTTT. Amino acid sequence: CASNDRGYREAFF.

The genes are TRBV27 and TRBJ1-1, with unresolved D. Per germline, CDR1 MNHEY and CDR2 SMNVEV (reference sequence). The V end lost 6 bases, the J end lost 1 base, and 12 bases lay between the germline ends. The CDR3 consists of 14 residues. The CDR3: CASSTRHSNTEAFF. DNA for the CDR3: TGTGCCAGCAGCACCAGACACTCGAACACTGAAGCTTTCTTT.

The chain combines TRBV28 with TRBJ1-3, with 8 positions matching TRBD1. Germline V gene data show CDR1 as MDHEN and CDR2 as SYDVKM. This CDR3 is built from 14 residues. The J segment lost 3 bases and the V segment lost 5 bases, leaving 3 bases of the junction unmatched. In DNA, the CDR3 is TGTGCCAGCAGTCCGACAGGGGTTGGAAACACCATATATTTT. This gives the protein CASSPTGVGNTIYF.

CDR3 residues: CASSLLTDTPRELFF. CDR3 DNA: TGCGCCAGCAGCTTACTGACCGACACACCCAGGGAACTGTTTTTT. This chain connects TRBV5-1 to TRBJ1-4; D is possibly TRBD1 (5 bases). Germline V gene lookup returns CDR1 SGHRS and CDR2 YFSETQ. This CDR3 spans 15 amino acids. The ends were cut back, 2 bases at V and 12 bases at J, with 20 bases in the middle.

This chain connects TRBV28 to TRBJ2-2; D is ambiguous. Germline V CDR1 and CDR2: MDHEN, SYDVKM. This CDR3 contains 13 residues. V was shortened by 6 bases and J by 6 bases, with 11 bases between the two germline ends. The CDR3 nucleotides are TGTGCCAGCAGCCCATTTAGCCCCGGGGAGCTGTTTTTT. Translated: CASSPFSPGELFF.

The chain joins TRBV10-2 to TRBJ2-3; 9 nucleotides match TRBD2. The CDR3 contains 16 residues. Trimming at V came to 5 bases and at J to 3 bases, leaving 9 bases not matched to a gene. Germline V lookup: CDR1 WSHSY, CDR2 SAAADI. CDR3 sequence (DNA): TGCGCCAGCAGTTTTGGGGCTAGCGGGATTACAGATACGCAGTATTTT. Its translation: CASSFGASGITDTQYF.

There are a few counts of this clone. The chain is built from TRBV30 and TRBJ2-7, with D perhaps TRBD2 (5 bases). V lost 3 bases to trimming and J lost 5 bases, with 11 bases between them. This CDR3 is 12 amino acids long. Germline assignment: CDR1 GTSNPN and CDR2 SVGIG (reference sequence). The CDR3 DNA reads as TGTGCCTGGAGGGGAGATAACCACGAGCAGTACTTC. It is translated as CAWRGDNHEQYF.

CDR3 sequence: CASSRDSPYEQYF. The CDR3 DNA sequence: TGTGCCAGCAGCAGGGACAGCCCCTACGAGCAGTACTTC. The chain uses TRBV5-5 and TRBJ2-7; 7 bases match TRBD1. The length of the CDR3 is 13 residues. V lost 4 bases, J lost 2 bases, and 3 bases stayed unmatched. The germline gives CDR1 SGHKS, CDR2 YYEKEE (reference sequence).

V gene TRBV10-3 combines with J gene TRBJ1-1; 9 positions agree with TRBD1. Losses at the gene ends were 6 bases for V and 0 bases for J; bases not matched to a gene: 5. CDR1 is ENHRY, CDR2 SYGVKD, per germline. This CDR3 has 15 residues. In nucleotides, the CDR3 is TGTGCCATCAGGGACAGGGGCGAGGTGAACACTGAAGCTTTCTTT. Its translation is CAIRDRGEVNTEAFF.

This clone was counted a single time. The chain uses TRBV18 and TRBJ1-1; D is unresolved. In germline, CDR1 is KGHSH, CDR2 LQKENI. This CDR3 comprises 14 residues. The V end was cut by 6 bases, the J end by 1 base, with 12 bases between. The CDR3 region has the DNA TGTGCCAGCTCCCCCCTGTGGCAGAACACTGAAGCTTTCTTT. It specifies CASSPLWQNTEAFF.

The rearrangement links TRBV19 to TRBJ1-1; D gene ambiguous. The CDR3 contains 11 residues. Germline lookup yields CDR1 LNHDA and CDR2 SQIVND (reference sequence). Trimming cost V 7 bases and J 2 bases, with 5 bases left between them. The CDR3 coding sequence is TGTGCCAGTACTTATAACACTGAAGCTTTCTTT. Its protein is CASTYNTEAFF.

This chain links TRBV2 with TRBJ1-2; 12 bases agree with TRBD1. Germline V gene lookup returns CDR1 SNHLY and CDR2 FYNNEI. This CDR3 is built from 13 residues. The ends lost 6 bases at V and 8 bases at J; junction bases unmatched: 4. The CDR3 reads CASRGQGADGYTF. CDR3 in DNA: TGTGCCAGCAGGGGACAGGGGGCGGACGGCTACACCTTC.

This chain links TRBV15 with TRBJ1-4, with a weak D call TRBD1 (6 bases). From germline, CDR1 is LNHNV and CDR2 YYDKDF (reference sequence). Trimming left V 0 bases short and J 10 bases short, with 15 bases between. The CDR3 spans 15 residues. The CDR3 region is CATSRDPRQGGKLFF. The DNA for the CDR3 is TGTGCCACCAGCAGAGACCCCCGACAAGGGGGAAAACTGTTTTTT.

The chain is built from TRBV3-1 (or the pseudogene TRBV3-2) and TRBJ2-1; 12 bases are shared with TRBD2. This CDR3 has 20 amino acids. J was trimmed by 1 base and V by 3 bases; bases with no gene match: 13. Germline V gives CDR1 LGHDT, CDR2 YNNKEL (reference sequence). In DNA, the CDR3 is TGTGCCAGCAGCCACCCGACTAGCGGGAGCCTGGGAGCATCCTACAATGAGCAGTTCTTC. This gives the protein CASSHPTSGSLGASYNEQFF.